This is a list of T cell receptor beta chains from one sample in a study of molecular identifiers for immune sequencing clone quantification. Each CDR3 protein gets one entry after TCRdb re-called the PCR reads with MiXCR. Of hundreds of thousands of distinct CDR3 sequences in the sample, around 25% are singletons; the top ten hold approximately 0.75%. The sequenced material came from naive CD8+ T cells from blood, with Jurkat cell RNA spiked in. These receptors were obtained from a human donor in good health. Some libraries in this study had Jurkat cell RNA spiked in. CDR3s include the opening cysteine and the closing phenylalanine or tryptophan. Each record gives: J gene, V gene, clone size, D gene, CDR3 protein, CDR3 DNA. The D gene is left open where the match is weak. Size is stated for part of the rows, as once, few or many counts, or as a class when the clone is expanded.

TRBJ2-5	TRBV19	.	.	CASSIGAGIEETQYF	TGTGCCAGTAGTATAGGCGCAGGGATTGAAGAGACCCAGTACTTC
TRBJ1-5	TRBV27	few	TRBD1	CASSKGATFRLNQPQHF	TGTGCCAGCAGTAAGGGGGCGACCTTCCGTCTTAATCAGCCCCAGCATTTT
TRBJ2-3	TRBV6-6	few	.	CASSYHPDTQYF	TGTGCCAGCAGTTACCATCCAGATACGCAGTATTTT
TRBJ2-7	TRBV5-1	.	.	CASSLSLKFYEQYF	TGCGCCAGCAGCTTGAGCCTTAAATTCTACGAGCAGTACTTC
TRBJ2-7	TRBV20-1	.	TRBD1	CSARGGTDRFTYERYF	TGCAGTGCTAGAGGGGGAACGGACAGGTTCACCTACGAGCGGTACTTC
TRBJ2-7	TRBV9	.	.	CASRGAEPSF	TGTGCCAGCAGGGGGGCCGAGCCGTCCTTC
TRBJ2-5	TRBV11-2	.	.	CASSLDVGQGGETQYF	TGTGCCAGCAGCTTAGATGTTGGGCAGGGCGGAGAGACCCAGTACTTC
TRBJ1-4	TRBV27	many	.	CASSPRTVPYEKLFF	TGTGCCAGCAGTCCACGGACAGTCCCTTATGAAAAACTGTTTTTT
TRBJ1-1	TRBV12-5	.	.	CASGLSGMNTEALF	TGTGCTAGTGGTTTATCCGGGATGAACACTGAAGCTTTGTTT
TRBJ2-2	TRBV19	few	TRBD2	CAIEARERTGELFF	TGTGCCATCGAGGCGCGGGAGAGGACCGGGGAGCTGTTTTTT
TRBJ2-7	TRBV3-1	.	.	CASSPGLPDYNYEQYF	TGTGCCAGCAGCCCTGGACTACCGGATTATAACTACGAGCAGTACTTC
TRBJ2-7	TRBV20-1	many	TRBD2	CSARGSSGSYEQYF	TGCAGTGCTAGGGGGTCTAGCGGGAGTTACGAGCAGTACTTC
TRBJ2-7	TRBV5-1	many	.	CASSLENPGDEQYF	TGCGCCAGCAGCTTGGAGAACCCGGGAGACGAGCAGTACTTC
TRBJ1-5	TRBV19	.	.	CASSIRHHSNQPQHF	TGTGCCAGTAGTATCCGACACCATAGCAATCAGCCCCAGCATTTT
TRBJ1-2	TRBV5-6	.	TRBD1	CASSLERHRGSNYGYTF	TGTGCCAGCAGCTTGGAACGGCACAGGGGGTCTAACTATGGCTACACCTTC
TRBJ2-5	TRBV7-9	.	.	CASSQLTGGNQETQYF	TGTGCCAGCAGCCAATTGACAGGAGGAAACCAAGAGACCCAGTACTTC
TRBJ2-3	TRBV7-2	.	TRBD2	CASSLAPSGTTDTQCF	TGTGCCAGCAGCTTGGCCCCTAGCGGGACCACAGATACGCAGTGTTTT
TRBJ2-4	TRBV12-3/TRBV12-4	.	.	CASSLTQLALAKNIQCF	TGTGCCAGCAGTTTAACCCAACTTGCTTTAGCCAAAAACATTCAGTGCTTC
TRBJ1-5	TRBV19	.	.	CASTREGSDQPQHF	TGTGCCAGTACCAGGGAAGGGAGCGATCAGCCCCAGCATTTT
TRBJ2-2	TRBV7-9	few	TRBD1	CASSPTGVFTGELFF	TGTGCCAGCAGCCCGACAGGGGTTTTCACCGGGGAGCTGTTTTTT
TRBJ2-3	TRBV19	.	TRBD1	CACSIDWDRGTDTQYF	TGTGCCTGTAGTATAGATTGGGACAGGGGCACAGATACGCAGTATTTT
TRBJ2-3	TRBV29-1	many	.	CSTTTDTQYF	TGCAGCACTACCACAGATACGCAGTATTTT
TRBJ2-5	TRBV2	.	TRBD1	CANPGRGPETQCF	TGTGCCAACCCGGGCAGGGGGCCAGAGACCCAGTGCTTC
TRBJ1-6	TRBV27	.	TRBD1	CASSLTGGVSSPLHF	TGTGCCAGCAGTTTGACAGGGGGTGTCAGTTCACCCCTCCACTTT
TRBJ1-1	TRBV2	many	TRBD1	CASSDDRGMNTEAFF	TGTGCCAGCAGTGATGACAGGGGGATGAACACTGAAGCTTTCTTT
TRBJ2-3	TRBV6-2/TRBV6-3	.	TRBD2	CASSPRGVTSPSTDTQYF	TGTGCCAGCAGTCCACGGGGGGTTACTTCCCCTAGCACAGATACGCAGTATTTT
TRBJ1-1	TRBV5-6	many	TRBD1	CASSADLGQGQLPAVNTEAFF	TGTGCCAGCAGCGCTGACCTGGGACAGGGGCAACTTCCTGCGGTGAACACTGAAGCTTTCTTT
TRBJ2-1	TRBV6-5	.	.	CASSNDRYSYNEQFF	TGTGCCAGCAGTAACGACAGGTACTCCTACAATGAGCAGTTCTTC
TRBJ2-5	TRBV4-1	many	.	CASSHPAGTLGETQYF	TGCGCCAGCAGCCACCCGGCCGGGACTCTAGGAGAGACCCAGTACTTC
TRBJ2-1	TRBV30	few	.	CAWTWDLSSYNEQFF	TGTGCCTGGACTTGGGACTTAAGCTCCTACAATGAGCAGTTCTTC
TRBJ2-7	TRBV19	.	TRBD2	CASSMSSGGPLPYEQYF	TGTGCCAGTAGTATGTCTAGCGGGGGACCCCTTCCCTACGAGCAGTACTTC
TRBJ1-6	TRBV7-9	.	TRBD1	CASSLGQGDSPLHF	TGTGCCAGCAGCTTAGGACAGGGAGATTCACCCCTCCACTTT
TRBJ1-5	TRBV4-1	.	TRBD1	CASSQVTGGEGNQPRHF	TGCGCCAGCAGCCAAGTTACAGGGGGCGAGGGCAATCAGCCCCGGCATTTT
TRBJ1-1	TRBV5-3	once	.	CASSLGIGAFF	TGTGCCAGCAGCTTGGGAATTGGAGCTTTCTTT